Listed below are T cell receptor beta chains from one sample, sequenced in a study of T-cell reconstitution after alpha-beta-depleted transplantation in children. Via MiXCR, TCRdb re-called the PCR reads, giving one row per CDR3 protein. The sample lists hundreds of thousands of distinct CDR3 sequences, about an eighth occurring once. This material consisted of PBMCs, taken before TCRalphabeta/CD19-depleted stem cell transplant. The receptors stem from a girl aged 2 to 10 with congenital amegakaryocytic thrombocytopenia, due to receive a stem cell transplant. Each CDR3 is given with its conserved first and last residue. A D gene is named only where the DNA matches it firmly.

V: TRBV24-1
J: TRBJ2-1
D: -
CDR3: CATSGRLVPNEQFF

V: TRBV20-1
J: TRBJ1-2
D: -
CDR3: CSARDLSEYGYTF

V: TRBV3-1
J: TRBJ1-1
D: -
CDR3: CASSQQGWNTEAFF

V: TRBV5-6
J: TRBJ2-7
D: -
CDR3: CASSLARVLISYYEQYF

V: TRBV20-1
J: TRBJ1-3
D: TRBD1
CDR3: CSARRIQGVVNTIYF

V: TRBV5-1
J: TRBJ2-3
D: -
CDR3: CASSMDGRDADTQYF

V: TRBV10-2
J: TRBJ2-3
D: TRBD2
CDR3: CASSDRVAGGSDTQYF

V: TRBV7-9
J: TRBJ2-5
D: -
CDR3: CASSPKAAEQETQYF

V: TRBV9
J: TRBJ2-7
D: -
CDR3: CASSVGGGQSYEQYF

V: TRBV24-1
J: TRBJ2-3
D: TRBD2
CDR3: CATSDLLDSGKTDTQYF

V: TRBV10-3
J: TRBJ2-2
D: -
CDR3: CAISVPGRANTGELFF

V: TRBV5-1
J: TRBJ1-1
D: -
CDR3: CASSLSPIQNTEAFF

V: TRBV27
J: TRBJ2-7
D: -
CDR3: CASSLRDSMSYEQYF

V: TRBV12-3/TRBV12-4
J: TRBJ2-1
D: -
CDR3: CASSFGGSGEQFF

V: TRBV5-1
J: TRBJ2-1
D: TRBD2
CDR3: CASSLVTPSGSNEQFF

V: TRBV12-3/TRBV12-4
J: TRBJ2-7
D: TRBD1
CDR3: CASSLRTGLYEQYF

V: TRBV27
J: TRBJ2-1
D: TRBD2
CDR3: CASSLVSLAGPWREQFF

V: TRBV2
J: TRBJ2-1
D: -
CDR3: CASRELERQFF

V: TRBV6-2/TRBV6-3
J: TRBJ2-7
D: TRBD2
CDR3: CASTPGPSGSYEQYF

V: TRBV5-1
J: TRBJ2-3
D: -
CDR3: CASSLAGPSSQDTQYF

V: TRBV9
J: TRBJ2-5
D: TRBD2
CDR3: CASSVVAGEETQYF

V: TRBV12-3/TRBV12-4
J: TRBJ1-5
D: -
CDR3: CASRGSDQPQHF

V: TRBV5-1
J: TRBJ2-5
D: -
CDR3: CASSLQSGVQETQYF

V: TRBV20-1
J: TRBJ2-5
D: -
CDR3: CSASRFAATIGETQYF

V: TRBV5-1
J: TRBJ2-6
D: -
CDR3: CASSMGNSGANVLTF

V: TRBV20-1
J: TRBJ2-2
D: -
CDR3: CSARDLGGVLNTGELFF

V: TRBV20-1
J: TRBJ2-3
D: TRBD2
CDR3: CSARGEPSGPMDTQYF

V: TRBV5-1
J: TRBJ2-5
D: -
CDR3: CASSLGTQETQYF

V: TRBV20-1
J: TRBJ2-1
D: -
CDR3: CSATPFAAGEQFF

V: TRBV15
J: TRBJ2-1
D: -
CDR3: CATSRGASQYNEQFF

V: TRBV20-1
J: TRBJ2-5
D: -
CDR3: CSARETGVYETQYF

V: TRBV20-1
J: TRBJ2-7
D: -
CDR3: CSAREDWGEQYF

V: TRBV29-1
J: TRBJ2-2
D: -
CDR3: CSVAGTDETGELFF

V: TRBV5-1
J: TRBJ2-1
D: TRBD2
CDR3: CASSSLAGGPNEQFF

V: TRBV20-1
J: TRBJ2-3
D: -
CDR3: CSGVTARIRDTQYF

V: TRBV29-1
J: TRBJ2-1
D: TRBD2
CDR3: CSLGLGGYNEQFF

V: TRBV7-9
J: TRBJ2-5
D: -
CDR3: CASSLKGQETQYF

V: TRBV6-1
J: TRBJ2-1
D: TRBD2
CDR3: CASMGLGGNEQFF

V: TRBV5-1
J: TRBJ2-5
D: -
CDR3: CASSLPVSGWQETQYF

V: TRBV5-1
J: TRBJ1-3
D: -
CDR3: CASSRANLGRSGNTIYF

V: TRBV5-1
J: TRBJ1-4
D: -
CDR3: CASSLRDGTNEKLFF

V: TRBV5-1
J: TRBJ2-7
D: -
CDR3: CASSLAAGKYEQYF